Here is one T cell receptor (beta chain) with its context. What it recognizes is unknown. This CDR3 is built from 16 residues. Per germline, CDR1 SGHNT and CDR2 YYREEE (reference sequence). Unmatched junction bases numbered 12, after V lost 7 bases and J lost 4 bases. The primer mix had 60 Vbeta and 13 Jbeta primers. Using immunoSEQ multiplex PCR, the repertoire was profiled, and TCRdb retains in-frame clones only, with some absent. The sample holds 110,000 or so clones, roughly 80% seen once. These data are taken from a study of cytomegalovirus exposure and HLA in healthy donors. Study outcomes and limitations: In terms of immune exposure information, only CMV serostatus was available. TCR beta chain V- and J-gene trimming was linked, in a later analysis, to a missense variant in DCLRE1C.

The V gene is TRBV5-4, the J gene TRBJ2-2, with 8 bases identical to TRBD2. Sequenced material: PBMCs. This clonotype was sampled from a female donor in good health and CMV-seronegative. The CDR3 region is CASGNPGLGATGELFF. DNA of the CDR3: TGTGCCAGCGGCAACCCGGGACTAGGGGCCACCGGGGAGCTGTTTTTT.